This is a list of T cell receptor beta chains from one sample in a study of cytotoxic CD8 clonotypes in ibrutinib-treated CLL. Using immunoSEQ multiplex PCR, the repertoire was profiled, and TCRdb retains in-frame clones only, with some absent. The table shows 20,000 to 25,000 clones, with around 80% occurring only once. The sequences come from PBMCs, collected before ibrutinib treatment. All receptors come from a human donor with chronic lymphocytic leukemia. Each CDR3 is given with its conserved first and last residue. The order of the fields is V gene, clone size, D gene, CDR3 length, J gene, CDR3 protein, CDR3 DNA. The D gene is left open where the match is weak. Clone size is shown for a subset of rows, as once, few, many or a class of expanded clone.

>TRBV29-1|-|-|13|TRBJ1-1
CSVADGMNTEAFF
TGCAGCGTTGCCGATGGGATGAACACTGAAGCTTTCTTT
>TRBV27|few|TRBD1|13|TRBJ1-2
CASSPDRVNGYTF
TGTGCCAGCAGCCCAGACAGGGTAAATGGCTACACCTTC
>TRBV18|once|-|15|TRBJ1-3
CASSSRTQGGNTIYF
TGTGCCAGCTCATCTCGGACCCAGGGGGGAAACACCATATATTTT
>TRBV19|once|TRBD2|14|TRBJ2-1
CASNDGGDYNEQFF
TGTGCCAGTAACGACGGGGGGGACTACAATGAGCAGTTCTTC
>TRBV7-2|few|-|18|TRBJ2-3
CASSLAWSVNLVSDTQYF
TGTGCCAGCAGCTTAGCGTGGTCGGTGAACTTGGTCTCAGATACGCAGTATTTT
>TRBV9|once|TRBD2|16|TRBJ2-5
CASSSGLAGGVETQYF
TGTGCCAGCAGCTCCGGACTAGCGGGAGGGGTCGAGACCCAGTACTTC
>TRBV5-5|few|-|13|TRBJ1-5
CASSPYSNQPQHF
TGTGCCAGCAGCCCTTATAGCAATCAGCCCCAGCATTTT
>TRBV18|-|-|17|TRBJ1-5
CASSPPTWGRGNQPQHF
TGTGCCAGCTCACCACCGACCTGGGGGCGCGGCAATCAGCCCCAGCATTTT
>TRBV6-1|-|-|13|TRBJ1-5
CASSEVLNQPQHF
TGTGCCAGCAGTGAAGTTCTTAATCAGCCCCAGCATTTT
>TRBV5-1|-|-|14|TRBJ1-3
CASSASLSGNTIYF
TGCGCCAGCAGCGCCAGTCTCTCCGGAAACACCATATATTTT
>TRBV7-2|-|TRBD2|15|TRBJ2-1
CASSSRLALIDEQFF
TGTGCCAGCAGCTCTCGACTAGCTTTGATCGATGAGCAGTTCTTC
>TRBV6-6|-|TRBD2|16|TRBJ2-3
CASSFSGTSGVDTQYF
TGTGCCAGCAGTTTCTCCGGGACTAGCGGGGTTGATACGCAGTATTTT
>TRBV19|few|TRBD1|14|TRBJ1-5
CASSTSFRTGGLDF
TGTGCCAGTAGTACCTCCTTTCGGACAGGGGGTTTGGATTTT
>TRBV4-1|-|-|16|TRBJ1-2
CASSQGLREGLGGYTF
TGCGCCAGCAGCCAAGGGTTGAGGGAAGGTTTGGGAGGCTACACCTTC
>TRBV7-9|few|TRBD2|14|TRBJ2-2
CASSGTRDTGELFF
TGTGCCAGCAGCGGGACTAGAGACACCGGGGAGCTGTTTTTT
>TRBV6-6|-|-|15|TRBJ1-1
CASSYVPRLNTEAFF
TGTGCCAGCAGTTACGTCCCGCGTTTGAACACTGAAGCTTTCTTT
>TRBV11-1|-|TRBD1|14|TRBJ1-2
CASRPQGAGYGYTF
TGTGCCAGCAGACCACAGGGGGCAGGATATGGCTACACCTTC
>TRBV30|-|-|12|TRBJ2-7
CAWKGETYEQYF
TGTGCCTGGAAGGGGGAAACGTACGAGCAGTACTTC
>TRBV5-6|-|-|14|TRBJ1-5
CASRTGTDNQPQHF
TGTGCCAGCAGGACCGGGACGGACAATCAGCCCCAGCATTTT
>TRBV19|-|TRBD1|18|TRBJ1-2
CASSMARSRGVPNYGYTF
TGTGCCAGTAGTATGGCACGATCCAGGGGGGTACCTAACTATGGCTACACCTTC
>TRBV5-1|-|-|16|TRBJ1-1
CASSLTGIGVNTEAFF
TGCGCCAGCAGCCTAACAGGGATCGGCGTGAACACTGAAGCTTTCTTT
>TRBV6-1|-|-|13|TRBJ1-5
CASSDGVVGPQHF
TGTGCCAGCAGTGATGGTGTGGTCGGGCCCCAGCATTTT
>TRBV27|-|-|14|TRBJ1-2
CASSSDWAGYGYTF
TGTGCCAGCAGCTCTGACTGGGCAGGCTATGGCTACACCTTC
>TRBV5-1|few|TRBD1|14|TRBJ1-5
CASSRTGGEQPQHF
TGCGCCAGCAGCCGGACAGGGGGCGAGCAGCCCCAGCATTTT
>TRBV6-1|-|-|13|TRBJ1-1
CASSGNRDTEAFF
TGTGCCAGCAGTGGAAATAGGGACACTGAAGCTTTCTTT
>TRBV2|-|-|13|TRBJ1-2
CASRGTSNYGYTF
TGTGCCAGCAGGGGCACATCTAACTATGGCTACACCTTC
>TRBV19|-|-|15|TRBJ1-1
CASSLLQGYGTEAFF
TGTGCCAGTTCCCTCCTACAGGGTTACGGCACTGAAGCTTTCTTT
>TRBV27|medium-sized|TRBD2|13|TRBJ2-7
CASSFTLAGVEYF
TGTGCCAGCAGTTTCACCCTAGCGGGAGTAGAATACTTC
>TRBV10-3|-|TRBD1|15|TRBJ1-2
CASFGWDRGNYGYTF
TGTGCCAGCTTTGGTTGGGACAGGGGAAACTATGGCTACACCTTC
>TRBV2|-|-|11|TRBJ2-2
CASRSGGELFF
TGTGCCAGCAGGTCGGGAGGGGAGCTGTTTTTT
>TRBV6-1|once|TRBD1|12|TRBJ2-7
CASTGDSYEQYF
TGTGCCAGTACAGGGGACTCCTACGAGCAGTACTTC
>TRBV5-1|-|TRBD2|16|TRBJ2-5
CASSLVAGGFQETQYF
TGCGCCAGCAGCTTGGTAGCGGGGGGGTTCCAAGAGACCCAGTACTTC
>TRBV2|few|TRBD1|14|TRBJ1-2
CASSVRQGSYGYTF
TGTGCCAGCAGTGTCCGACAGGGTAGCTATGGCTACACCTTC
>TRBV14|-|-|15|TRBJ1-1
CASSQDFLVGTEAFF
TGTGCCAGCAGCCAAGATTTCTTAGTCGGTACTGAAGCTTTCTTT
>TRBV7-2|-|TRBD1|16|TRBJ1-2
CASSLAGTGANYGYTF
TGTGCCAGCAGCTTAGCCGGGACAGGGGCTAACTATGGCTACACCTTC
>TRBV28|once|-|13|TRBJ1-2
CASTLGIGGRDTF
TGTGCCAGCACGCTGGGAATTGGGGGTAGGGACACCTTC
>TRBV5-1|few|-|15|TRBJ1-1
CASSLLELQNTEAFF
TGCGCCAGCAGCTTGTTAGAGCTTCAGAACACTGAAGCTTTCTTT
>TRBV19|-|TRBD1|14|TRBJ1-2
CASSTSGTVRGYTF
TGTGCCAGTAGTACGTCCGGGACAGTCCGTGGCTACACCTTC
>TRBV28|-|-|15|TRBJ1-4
CASRISGSPNEKLFF
TGTGCCAGCAGGATTTCTGGATCGCCAAATGAAAAACTGTTTTTT
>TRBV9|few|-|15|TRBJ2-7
CASTNMEGGLSEQYF
TGTGCCAGCACCAACATGGAGGGAGGCTTGTCCGAGCAGTACTTC
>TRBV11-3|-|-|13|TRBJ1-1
CASSLRAGSEAFF
TGTGCCAGCAGCTTAAGGGCAGGATCGGAAGCTTTCTTT
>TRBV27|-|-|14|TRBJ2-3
CASSYERGTDTQYF
TGTGCCAGCAGTTACGAGCGGGGCACAGATACGCAGTATTTT
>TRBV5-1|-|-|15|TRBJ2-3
CASSLGGRRTDTQYF
TGCGCCAGCAGCTTGGGGGGCCGAAGGACAGATACGCAGTATTTT
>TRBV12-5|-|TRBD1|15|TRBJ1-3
CASGLGQFSGNTIYF
TGTGCTAGTGGTCTGGGACAGTTCTCTGGAAACACCATATATTTT
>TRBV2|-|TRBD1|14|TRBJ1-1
CASSDREWDTEAFF
TGTGCCAGCAGCGACAGGGAGTGGGACACTGAAGCTTTCTTT
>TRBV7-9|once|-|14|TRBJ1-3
CASSPRFSGNTIYF
TGTGCCAGCAGCCCCAGATTCTCTGGAAACACCATATATTTT
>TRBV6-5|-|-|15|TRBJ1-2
CASSYMVPANYGYTF
TGTGCCAGCAGTTACATGGTTCCGGCAAACTATGGCTACACCTTC
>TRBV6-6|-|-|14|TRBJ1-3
CASSYPGSGNTIYF
TGTGCCAGCAGTTACCCAGGCTCTGGAAACACCATATATTTT
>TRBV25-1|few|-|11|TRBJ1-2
CASSEHYGYTF
TGTGCCAGCAGTGAGCATTATGGCTACACCTTC
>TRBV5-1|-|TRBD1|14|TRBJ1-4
CASSWGQINEKLFF
TGCGCCAGCAGCTGGGGACAGATTAATGAAAAACTGTTTTTT
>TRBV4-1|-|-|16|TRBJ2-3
CASSQAGTAGVDTQYF
TGCGCCAGCAGCCAGGCCGGGACAGCGGGGGTAGATACGCAGTATTTT
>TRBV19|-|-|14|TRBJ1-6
CASSMVDVNSPLHF
TGTGCCAGTAGTATGGTGGACGTAAATTCACCCCTCCACTTT
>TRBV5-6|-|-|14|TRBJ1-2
CASSFPVANYGYTF
TGTGCCAGCAGCTTCCCGGTAGCTAACTATGGCTACACCTTC